These 3 T cell receptor beta chains came from one sample sequenced in a study of identical twins. One entry per CDR3 protein results from TCRdb running MiXCR on the 5' RACE reads. The table records roughly 720,000 distinct CDR3 sequences, roughly 18% of them present only once. These data also formed part of another study, on T cells expressing NK-cell markers.

Sequenced: PBMCs. Receptors were obtained from a young woman in good health.

The chain combines TRBV29-1 with TRBJ1-5, with D unclear. The CDR3 is 15 amino acids. The V end was cut by 6 bases, the J end by 2 bases, with 17 bases between. CDR1 and CDR2 (germline): SQVTM, ANQGSEA. The DNA for the CDR3 is TGCAGCGTGCAAACGGGAGGTGAAGGCAATCAGCCCCAGCATTTT. Translation gives CSVQTGGEGNQPQHF. Full variable domain (rest looked up from reference TRBV29-1 and TRBJ1-5): SAVISQKPSRDICQRGTSLTIQCQVDSQVTMMFWYRQQPGQSLTLIATANQGSEATYESGFVIDKFPISRPNLTFSTLTVSNMSPEDSSIYLCSVQTGGEGNQPQHFGDGTRLSIL.

This clonotype was seen only a few times. The V and J genes are TRBV30 and TRBJ2-1; TRBD1 matches 7 bases. V trimming: 8 bases; J trimming: 8 bases; junction bases outside the gene matches: 12. The CDR3 is 13 amino acids. Germline V CDR1 and CDR2: GTSNPN, SVGIG (reference sequence). The CDR3 sequence is CARDEGQPHEQFF. The CDR3 coding sequence is TGTGCCCGGGACGAGGGACAGCCACATGAGCAGTTCTTC.

The genes are TRBV6-5 and TRBJ2-4; 7 bases are shared with TRBD1. V dropped 3 bases and J dropped 6; count of bases not matched to a gene: 11. Germline V gene data show CDR1 as MNHEY and CDR2 as SVGAGI. There are 16 residues in the CDR3. CDR3: CASSYTGQAGGNIQYF. In nucleotides, the CDR3 is TGTGCCAGCAGTTATACCGGACAGGCTGGTGGAAACATTCAGTACTTC.